This TCR beta chain was profiled in a study of cytomegalovirus exposure and HLA in healthy donors. The validation cohort, a group of 100 to 150 subjects, included the donors and was separate from the approximately 700-subject first cohort. Germline CDR1 reads SGHTA; CDR2 reads FQGNSA. This CDR3 spans 16 amino acids. V was shortened by 1 base and J by 1 base, with 13 bases between the two germline ends. Sequencing used immunoSEQ multiplex PCR; TCRdb keeps in-frame clones, though not all of them. Here the sample spans roughly 220,000 clones, approximately 88% being singletons. This clone was seen only a few times.

Sequenced: PBMCs. This TCR derives from a woman aged 25 to 39 in good health and CMV-seropositive. The chain couples TRBV7-2 to TRBJ1-1; D not certain. The CDR3 DNA follows: TGTGCCAGCAGCTTAGACTCTGGCACACAGAACACTGAAGCTTTCTTT. Amino acid sequence: CASSLDSGTQNTEAFF.